These 19 T cell receptor beta chains came from one sample sequenced in a study of CD4 T cells in relation to SARS-CoV-2 and coronaviruses. The unexposed donors gave CD4+ T cells in 2011-2018, prior to COVID-19. Measured with immunoSEQ multiplex PCR; TCRdb has only the in-frame clones, and not every one. The sample lists 68,000 or so clones, roughly 93% occurring once. Input material: naive CD4+ T cells from PBMCs. Documented subset: naive CD4+ T cells isolated by negative enrichment. The source of these receptors is a human donor in good health.

J is TRBJ1-1 and V is TRBV7-2; TRBD1 is a possible D gene (6 bases). Germline CDR1 reads SGHTA; CDR2 reads FQGNSA. The V gene lost 4 bases and the J gene lost 4 bases, with 19 bases spanning the gap. The CDR3 extends over 16 amino acids. CDR3 sequence reads: CASSSPRGIRGTEAFF. CDR3 sequence (DNA): TGTGCCAGCAGCTCACCAAGGGGGATTCGGGGCACTGAAGCTTTCTTT.

CDR3 bases: TGTGCCAGCAGCGTCCCCCGGGGGGGGACCGGGGAGCTGTTTTTT. Its protein is CASSVPRGGTGELFF. The rearrangement joins TRBV9 to TRBJ2-2; 8 nucleotides line up with TRBD2. J lost 5 bases, V lost 2 bases, and 5 bases had no gene match. This CDR3 comprises 15 residues. CDR1 and CDR2 (germline): SGDLS, YYNGEE.

Of note for this clone: A read error may account for a junction end that differs from germline. V is TRBV7-2 and J is TRBJ2-7, with D possibly matching TRBD1 (6 bases). CDR1 is SGHTA, CDR2 FQGNSA, per germline. The length of the CDR3 is 13 residues. For the CDR3, the DNA is TGTGCCAGCAGCTTAGAAAGGGTATTGGACAGTACCTTC. It codes for CASSLERVLDSTF.

The CDR3 here is CAWSVGALLTEAFF. For the CDR3, the DNA is TGTGCCTGGAGTGTCGGTGCTCTTTTAACTGAAGCTTTCTTT. V gene TRBV30 combines with J gene TRBJ1-1; D is ambiguous. Germline V gene lookup returns CDR1 GTSNPN and CDR2 SVGIG (reference sequence). The CDR3 extends over 14 amino acids. The V end was cut by 0 bases, the J end by 5 bases, with 13 bases between.

The V gene is TRBV19, the J gene TRBJ2-3, with 11 nucleotides matching TRBD2. Germline V gene data show CDR1 as LNHDA and CDR2 as SQIVND (reference sequence). Trimming removed 5 bases from V and 0 bases from J; junction bases left unmatched: 13. CDR3 size: 19 residues. CDR3 region: CASSSWRLAGFGSTDTQYF. The CDR3, as DNA: TGTGCCAGTAGTTCCTGGAGACTAGCGGGATTCGGTAGCACAGATACGCAGTATTTT.

This clone was counted a few times. CDR3 residues: CSAVDSSYEQYF. In DNA, the CDR3 is TGCAGCGCTGTGGACAGCTCCTACGAGCAGTACTTC. This chain uses TRBV29-1 with TRBJ2-7; D is perhaps TRBD1 (6 bases). Germline lookup yields CDR1 SQVTM and CDR2 ANQGSEA. The germline V and J ends were trimmed by 7 bases and 0 bases, with 10 bases remaining between them. The CDR3 sequence is 12 residues long.

This sequence joins TRBV7-9 and TRBJ1-1; no clear D gene. From germline, CDR1 is SEHNR and CDR2 FQNEAQ (reference sequence). The CDR3 loop spans 16 amino acids. The V end was cut by 2 bases, the J end by 4 bases, with 17 bases between. DNA of the CDR3: TGTGCCAGCAGCTTAAACCCGGTGGTGTATAGCACTGAAGCTTTCTTT. Translated: CASSLNPVVYSTEAFF.

Only a few counts were recorded for this clone. The chain is built from TRBV7-9 and TRBJ2-1; D remains unclear. The CDR3 contains 16 residues. Trimming removed 1 base at V and 6 bases at J, with 16 bases between. CDR1 is SEHNR and CDR2 is FQNEAQ in the germline V gene (reference sequence). DNA for the CDR3: TGTGCCAGCAGCTTAGACCCTCTCCGTAAAGGCAATGAGCAGTTCTTC. Translated: CASSLDPLRKGNEQFF.

This chain uses TRBV28 with TRBJ1-3; D call uncertain. Trimming removed 5 bases from V and 2 bases from J, with 13 bases in between. CDR1 and CDR2 (germline): MDHEN, SYDVKM. This CDR3 has 15 amino acids. In DNA form, the CDR3 reads TGTGCCAGCAGTCCATTCATCGCAACTGGAAACACCATATATTTT. This sequence encodes CASSPFIATGNTIYF.

The gene calls are TRBV14 and TRBJ2-5; 9 positions agree with TRBD1. This CDR3 comprises 14 residues. Looked up from germline, CDR1 is SGHDN and CDR2 is FVKESK. With 4 bases clipped from V and 5 bases from J, the junction kept 5 bases outside the gene matches. The CDR3 loop is CASSLRTGDETQYF. Here the CDR3 DNA reads TGTGCCAGCAGCCTTAGGACAGGGGACGAGACCCAGTACTTC. The full variable domain, its missing parts supplied by reference TRBV14 and TRBJ2-5, is EAGVTQFPSHSVIEKGQTVTLRCDPISGHDNLYWYRRVMGKEIKFLLHFVKESKQDESGMPNNRFLAERTGGTYSTLKVQPAELEDSGVYFCASSLRTGDETQYFGPGTRLLVL.

The CDR3 nucleotides are TGCGCCAGCAGCTCCGGACAGAGCACAGATACGCAGTATTTT. Residues: CASSSGQSTDTQYF. The rearrangement joins TRBV5-1 to TRBJ2-3; tentative D call: TRBD1 (6 bases). From germline, CDR1 is SGHRS and CDR2 YFSETQ. V was trimmed by 3 bases and J by 0 bases, leaving 8 bases between them. The CDR3 covers 14 residues.

The chain joins TRBV3-1 (or the pseudogene TRBV3-2) to TRBJ2-7; 12 nucleotides line up with TRBD1. Trimming cost V 7 bases and J 6 bases; bases outside gene matches: 16. CDR1 and CDR2 from the germline V gene are LGHDT and YNNKEL (reference sequence). This CDR3 spans 17 amino acids. The CDR3 loop is CASTSLNPGQGAFEQYF. Here the CDR3 DNA reads TGTGCCAGCACTTCCTTAAACCCGGGACAGGGGGCGTTCGAGCAGTACTTC.

The chain recombines TRBV5-6 with TRBJ1-5; unclear D gene. Between the trimmed V and J ends, which lost 3 bases and 6 bases, there was a span of 10 bases. The CDR3 totals 13 residues. Germline V gene data show CDR1 as SGHDT and CDR2 as YYEEEE. CDR3 sequence (DNA): TGTGCCAGCAGCTCCCGAGGTAGTCAGCCCCAGCATTTT. Encoded protein: CASSSRGSQPQHF.

The rearrangement links TRBV29-1 to TRBJ1-3, with TRBD1 matching over 9 bases. In germline, CDR1 is SQVTM, CDR2 ANQGSEA. The CDR3 has 13 amino acids. The junction had 6 bases not matched to a gene; V was cut back by 6 bases and J by 6 bases. The CDR3 nucleotides are TGCAGCGTAGGGGACAGGGCTGCAAACACCATATATTTT. This sequence encodes CSVGDRAANTIYF.

This chain uses TRBV11-3 with TRBJ2-7; 13 bases match TRBD2. The trim removed 5 bases at V and 0 bases at J, leaving 4 bases unmatched. Germline lookup yields CDR1 SGHNT and CDR2 YENEEA. The CDR3 extends over 16 amino acids. For the CDR3, the DNA is TGTGCCAGCAGCCTTCGGACTAGCGGGAGCTCCTACGAGCAGTACTTC. Translating gives CASSLRTSGSSYEQYF.

V is TRBV6-6 and J is TRBJ2-1; possible D gene TRBD1, 5 bases. Trimming pared 5 bases from V and 6 bases from J, leaving 23 bases between. The germline CDR1 and CDR2 sequences are MNHNY and SVGAGI (reference sequence). The CDR3 is made up of 17 amino acids. CDR3 in amino acids: CASSLPPRQGGFNEQFF. The CDR3 DNA reads as TGTGCCAGCAGTCTGCCCCCCCGCCAGGGTGGTTTCAATGAGCAGTTCTTC.

This clone was found once. V usage is TRBV18 and J usage is TRBJ1-3, with a tentative D call TRBD1 (6 bases). The CDR3 loop spans 15 amino acids. Trimming removed 1 base at V and 1 base at J, with 8 bases between. Germline V gene data show CDR1 as KGHSH and CDR2 as LQKENI. CDR3 residues: CASSPLQGSGNTIYF. The CDR3 DNA sequence: TGTGCCAGCTCACCACTTCAGGGGTCTGGAAACACCATATATTTT.

The chain uses TRBV10-3 and TRBJ2-7; no reliable D call. Germline CDR1 reads ENHRY; CDR2 reads SYGVKD. The CDR3 consists of 10 residues. Trimming took off 10 bases at V and 0 bases at J, with 4 bases between the two ends. DNA of the CDR3: TGTGCCACGTCCTCCTACGAGCAGTACTTC. It is translated as CATSSYEQYF.

This clone appeared a single time. This chain links TRBV10-3 with TRBJ2-1; D might be TRBD1 (6 bases). V lost 6 bases, J lost 4 bases, and 16 bases lay in between. CDR1 is ENHRY and CDR2 is SYGVKD in the germline V gene. The CDR3 is 15 residues long. CDR3: CAISRTGPLYNEQFF. In DNA, the CDR3 is TGTGCCATCAGCAGAACAGGGCCTTTGTACAATGAGCAGTTCTTC.